This T cell receptor beta chain was sequenced in a study of cytotoxic CD8 clonotypes in ibrutinib-treated CLL. At the level of the study: Results showed roughly 24 partial and 2 complete responses; following median roughly 68 months, approximately 14 remained remitted, about 12 advanced. Overall study findings and caveats: Different sampling times were used for sustained-remission and progressing patients. Before falling back toward baseline at progression, clonality had risen at the time of ibrutinib response. Public clonotypes showed up rarely, and on treatment they shrank or held steady.

Assay used: immunoSEQ multiplex PCR; TCRdb lists only in-frame clones, some missing. Among a few hundred thousand clones listed, 70% to 80% were seen once. Concerning this clone: The antigen remains unidentified.

From germline, CDR1 is SGHDT and CDR2 YYEEEE. The CDR3 runs to 14 residues. V was cut by 0 bases and J by 1 base, with 4 bases left in between. Specimen: PBMCs, collected before ibrutinib treatment. The chain carries TRBV5-6 and TRBJ2-2, with D hard to call. This TCR was sampled from a human donor with chronic lymphocytic leukemia. CDR3 bases: TGTGCCAGCAGCTTGGTACAGAACACCGGGGAGCTGTTTTTT. Translated: CASSLVQNTGELFF.